This TCR beta chain appears in the sequencing data of a study of cytomegalovirus exposure and HLA in healthy donors. At the time of sampling, donors were nominally healthy, though unrecorded immune exposures were likely. General study results and limits: It was about 180 TCR beta chains that were listed as cytomegalovirus-associated. Equally common other TCR beta chains were less clonally expanded than HLA-associated ones, a later analysis found. Association with HLA alleles at 0.05 false discovery rate was found for about 17,000 TCR beta sequences in a later analysis.

Germline lookup yields CDR1 MDHEN and CDR2 SYDVKM. This CDR3 has 15 amino acids. Trimming stripped 4 bases from V and 0 bases from J, with 7 bases between. For this clone: Its antigen is undetermined.

13 Jbeta primers and 60 Vbeta primers were used for the PCR. Assay: immunoSEQ multiplex PCR; the TCRdb copy retains only in-frame clones and omits some. Found here are 100,000 to 150,000 clones, 70% to 85% of them singletons; the top ten hold 9.5% to 15%. V and J are TRBV28 and TRBJ2-6, with D hard to call. The sequence was obtained from a woman in her forties in good health and CMV-seropositive. The sample taken for sequencing was PBMCs. CDR3 amino acids: CASSSGSSGANVLTF. The CDR3 nucleotides read TGTGCCAGCAGTTCCGGTAGCTCTGGGGCCAACGTCCTGACTTTC.